Listed below are T cell receptor beta chains from one sample, sequenced in a study of T cell changes during pregnancy in multiple sclerosis. Method: immunoSEQ multiplex PCR; TCRdb's copy keeps in-frame clones and lacks some. Of approximately 83,000 clones detected, around 93% appear once; the ten largest clones hold 2% to 2.5%. Source: peripheral blood, taken in the third trimester of pregnancy. These receptor sequences come from a female donor with multiple sclerosis, enrolled in a pregnancy study. The CDR3 runs from the conserved cysteine through the conserved F or W. The D gene is left open where the match is weak. Rows give clone size only sometimes, using once, few, many, or a class for an expanded clone.

v_call	j_call	clone_size	d_call	cdr3_nt	cdr3_aa
TRBV4-3	TRBJ1-1	.	.	TGCGCCAGCAGCCAAGATCCTGGGGCGCTGGGCACTGAAGCTTTCTTT	CASSQDPGALGTEAFF
TRBV19	TRBJ2-5	once	TRBD2	TGTGCCAGTGGGGGACTAGCGGGAGGGGAAGAGACCCAGTACTTC	CASGGLAGGEETQYF
TRBV23-1	TRBJ2-7	.	TRBD2	TGCGCCAGCAGTCGACTAGCGGTTAGCTCCTACGAGCAGTACTTC	CASSRLAVSSYEQYF
TRBV6-5	TRBJ2-5	.	TRBD1	TGTGCCAGCAGTCCCGGGACAGGGCCTCAAGAGACCCAGTACTTC	CASSPGTGPQETQYF
TRBV5-4	TRBJ2-7	.	.	TGTGCCAGCAGCTTGGCGGGTTTACAATCCTACGAGCAGTACTTC	CASSLAGLQSYEQYF
TRBV25-1	TRBJ2-4	.	TRBD1	TGTGCCAGCAGTGTGGCGGGGACAGGGAACATTCAGTACTTC	CASSVAGTGNIQYF
TRBV7-7	TRBJ2-1	.	.	TGTGCTAGCAGCCCCTCAGATGCGGGCTACAATGAGCAGTTCTTC	CASSPSDAGYNEQFF
TRBV27	TRBJ2-7	.	.	TGTGCCAGCAGCCCCAAAACTAGGTCTGCCTACGAGCAGTACTTC	CASSPKTRSAYEQYF
TRBV27	TRBJ1-5	few	.	TGTGCCAGCAGTCCCAGACCACAGGTAAACATGGGTCAGCCCCAGCATTTT	CASSPRPQVNMGQPQHF
TRBV7-9	TRBJ2-7	.	.	TGTGCCAGCAGCTCTAGGACTGTTTACGAGCAGTACTTC	CASSSRTVYEQYF
TRBV4-2	TRBJ1-4	.	.	TGTGCCAGCAGCGGGCAGGCTAATGAAAAACTGTTTTTT	CASSGQANEKLFF
TRBV7-8	TRBJ1-5	.	.	TGTGCCAGCAGCTTGGCCGGGAGGAGCAATCAGCCCCAGCATTTT	CASSLAGRSNQPQHF
TRBV4-3	TRBJ2-3	.	TRBD2	TGCGCCAGCAGCCGTAGGAGGGAGGGGTCAGATACGCAGTATTTT	CASSRRREGSDTQYF
TRBV7-2	TRBJ2-3	.	TRBD1	TGTGCCAGCAGCCCCCGACAGGGTGCGCAGTATTTT	CASSPRQGAQYF
TRBV27	TRBJ2-2	.	TRBD2	TGTGCCAGCAGTTCCGGAGTAGGAGCGGGAGGTGGTACCGGGGAGCTGTTTTTT	CASSSGVGAGGGTGELFF
TRBV6-1	TRBJ2-5	.	.	TGTGCCAGCGCGTTGGAGACCCAGTACTTC	CASALETQYF
TRBV2	TRBJ1-3	.	TRBD1	TGTGCCAGCAGTGATAGGACAGGGTCTGGAAACACCATATATTTT	CASSDRTGSGNTIYF
TRBV6-5	TRBJ1-2	once	.	TGTGCCAGCAGTTACTCGGGCAGTTCTGGCTACACCTTC	CASSYSGSSGYTF
TRBV2	TRBJ2-7	.	TRBD1	TGTGCCAGCAGCGTAACAGGGGGCGGGTACGAGCAGTACTTC	CASSVTGGGYEQYF
TRBV6-5	TRBJ1-4	once	.	TGTGCCAGCAAGCTGTTAGCTAATGAAAAACTGTTTTTT	CASKLLANEKLFF
TRBV7-3	TRBJ1-1	.	.	TGTGCCAGCAGTCAGGTCAGGAACACTGAAGCTTTCTTT	CASSQVRNTEAFF
TRBV5-1	TRBJ2-2	.	.	TGCGCCAGCAGCTTCACAGCGAACACCGGGGAGCTGTTTTTT	CASSFTANTGELFF
TRBV7-9	TRBJ2-6	.	.	TGTGCCCCCGAGGACAATGGGGCCAACGTCCTGACTTTC	CAPEDNGANVLTF
TRBV5-1	TRBJ2-7	.	TRBD2	TGCGCCAGCAGCTCCGGGGGGGACTACGAGCAGTACTTC	CASSSGGDYEQYF
TRBV30	TRBJ1-5	.	.	TGTGCCTGGAGTGCAGGGGACGAACAGCCCCAGCATTTT	CAWSAGDEQPQHF
TRBV10-3	TRBJ2-5	.	TRBD1	TGTGCCATCAGTGAGTCCGGGACAGGGGGACTGCAAGAGACCCAGTACTTC	CAISESGTGGLQETQYF
TRBV4-2	TRBJ1-5	.	TRBD1	TGTGCCAGCAGCCAAGAAGGAGGGACAGGGCAGCCCCAGCATTTT	CASSQEGGTGQPQHF
TRBV30	TRBJ1-2	.	.	TGTGCCTGGAGTGTACAGGGTCGGGGCTATGGCTACACCTTC	CAWSVQGRGYGYTF
TRBV7-7	TRBJ2-2	.	.	TGTGCTAGCAGCTTAGGGGGAAGGGGCACCGGGGAGCTGTTTTTT	CASSLGGRGTGELFF
TRBV4-2	TRBJ1-3	.	TRBD1	TGTGCCAGCAGCCAAGACCGGGACAGGGCTGGAAACACCATATATTTT	CASSQDRDRAGNTIYF
TRBV10-3	TRBJ1-5	.	TRBD1	TGTGCCACCCAGGGGGGCTCTCAGCCCCAGCATTTT	CATQGGSQPQHF
TRBV18	TRBJ2-5	.	TRBD2	TGTGCCAGCTCACCTATCCGGACTAGCGGACAAGAGACCCAGTACTTC	CASSPIRTSGQETQYF
TRBV10-3	TRBJ2-7	.	TRBD2	TGTGCCTCAAGCGGGGTGGTATTGGAGGGCTACGAGCAGTACTTC	CASSGVVLEGYEQYF
TRBV15	TRBJ2-5	.	.	TGTGCCACCAGCAGAGCTGCCGGGGTTTACGAGACCCAGTACTTC	CATSRAAGVYETQYF
TRBV25-1	TRBJ1-5	.	.	TGTGCCAGCAGTGATACAGGGTCGTTCAATCAGCCCCAGCATTTT	CASSDTGSFNQPQHF
TRBV28	TRBJ2-7	.	TRBD1	TGTGCCAGCAGGAGGGGGCTCTACGAGCAGTACTTC	CASRRGLYEQYF
TRBV5-1	TRBJ2-1	.	.	TGCGCCAGCAGCTGGAGGGAGAATGAGCAGTTCTTC	CASSWRENEQFF
TRBV25-1	TRBJ2-1	.	.	TGTGCCAGCAGTGAATTAGCCCCCCTGAATGAGCAGTTCTTC	CASSELAPLNEQFF
TRBV11-1	TRBJ1-4	.	.	TGTGCCAGCAGCTTAGCGGAAGGCGGGAGCGAAAAACTGTTTTTT	CASSLAEGGSEKLFF